Each of the 21 T cell receptor beta chains below was sequenced from the same sample in a study of PD-L1 blockade in urothelial cancer. Only in-frame clones appear in the TCRdb table, and some are missing; sequencing was by immunoSEQ multiplex PCR. The sample carries tens of thousands of clones, about four fifths recorded once. This sample's time point: pretreatment peripheral blood. The sequences come from PBMCs, collected around atezolizumab (anti-PD-L1) treatment. The receptor source for this set is a man over 45 with urothelial cancer.

The chain links TRBV15 to TRBJ1-2; 9 positions match TRBD1. Germline V gene data show CDR1 as LNHNV and CDR2 as YYDKDF (reference sequence). This CDR3 is built from 15 residues. V lost 4 bases and J lost 1; bases outside the gene matches: 4. The CDR3 sequence is CATSKPGQGNYGYTF. In DNA form, the CDR3 reads TGTGCCACCAGCAAACCGGGACAGGGTAACTATGGCTACACCTTC. The full variable domain, its missing parts supplied by reference TRBV15 and TRBJ1-2, is DAMVIQNPRYQVTQFGKPVTLSCSQTLNHNVMYWYQQKSSQAPKLLFHYYDKDFNNEADTPDNFQSRRPNTSFCFLDIRSPGLGDTAMYLCATSKPGQGNYGYTFGSGTRLTVV.

V gene TRBV29-1 combines with J gene TRBJ2-2; tentatively, D is TRBD1 (5 bases). Germline V CDR1 and CDR2: SQVTM, ANQGSEA. The CDR3 consists of 16 residues. V shed 5 bases and J shed 1 base, with 17 bases lying between them. Here the CDR3 reads CSVHKDNRGNTGELFF. The CDR3 coding sequence is TGCAGCGTTCATAAGGATAATAGGGGGAACACCGGGGAGCTGTTTTTT.

The rearrangement joins TRBV19 to TRBJ2-7; TRBD1 aligns across 8 bases. This CDR3 is built from 18 residues. In germline, CDR1 is LNHDA, CDR2 SQIVND (reference sequence). J was trimmed by 0 bases and V by 3 bases; bases with no gene match: 13. The CDR3 is CASSIRLSGGLLSYEQYF. The CDR3 nucleotides are TGTGCCAGTAGTATTAGGCTATCAGGGGGCCTCCTCTCCTACGAGCAGTACTTC.

The chain uses TRBV7-8 and TRBJ2-5, with D possibly TRBD1 on 5 matching bases. Germline CDR1 and CDR2: SGHVS and FQNEAQ. V was trimmed by 5 bases and J by 1 base, leaving 14 bases between them. The CDR3 sequence is 15 residues long. The DNA of the CDR3 is TGTGCCAGCAGCATACTCGACAGACCCCAAGAGACCCAGTACTTC. Translation: CASSILDRPQETQYF. Full variable domain (rest looked up from reference TRBV7-8 and TRBJ2-5): GAGVSQSPRYKVAKRGQDVALRCDPISGHVSLFWYQQALGQGPEFLTYFQNEAQLDKSGLPSDRFFAERPEGSVSTLKIQRTQQEDSAVYLCASSILDRPQETQYFGPGTRLLVL.

This clone was seen once. The chain recombines TRBV19 with TRBJ2-2, with a tentative D call TRBD1 (6 bases). CDR3 length: 14 residues. Germline CDR1 and CDR2: LNHDA and SQIVND (reference sequence). V was cut by 8 bases and J by 2 bases, with 12 bases left in between. CDR3 protein: CASGTGLNTGELFF. The CDR3 DNA is TGTGCCAGTGGTACAGGGTTAAACACCGGGGAGCTGTTTTTT.

The chain couples TRBV30 to TRBJ2-3, with 8 nucleotides matching TRBD2. V trimming: 7 bases; J trimming: 3 bases; junction bases outside the gene matches: 9. Germline V CDR1 and CDR2: GTSNPN, SVGIG (reference sequence). The CDR3 runs to 14 residues. CDR3 amino acids: CASRPGLGTDTQYF. The CDR3 DNA is TGTGCCTCACGTCCGGGACTAGGAACAGATACGCAGTATTTT. Based on the CDR3 plus reference TRBV30 and TRBJ2-3, the full variable domain is SQTIHQWPATLVQPVGSPLSLECTVEGTSNPNLYWYRQAAGRGLQLLFYSVGIGQISSEVPQNLSASRPQDRQFILSSKKLLLSDSGFYLCASRPGLGTDTQYFGPGTRLTVL.

This clone has a single count. The CDR3 bases are TGTGCCTGGGGGACAGGGTACGAGTACGAGCAGTACTTC. Translating gives CAWGTGYEYEQYF. This chain links TRBV30 with TRBJ2-7; 9 bases map to TRBD1. This CDR3 region has 13 residues. V was pared by 5 bases and J by 4 bases, with 6 bases of the junction left unmatched. Germline-derived CDR1 and CDR2 are GTSNPN and SVGIG (reference sequence).

The chain couples TRBV6-6 to TRBJ2-1, with 10 bases identical to TRBD2. Trimming at V came to 7 bases and at J to 7 bases, leaving 7 bases not matched to a gene. The germline V gene has CDR1 MNHNY and CDR2 SVGAGI (reference sequence). The CDR3 extends over 14 amino acids. CDR3 coding DNA: TGTGCCAGCACCACTAGCGGGAAGGGTAATGAGCAGTTCTTC. It encodes CASTTSGKGNEQFF.

V and J are TRBV4-3 and TRBJ2-6; maybe TRBD1 (6 bases). Looked up from germline, CDR1 is LGHNA and CDR2 is YSLEER. V was shortened by 2 bases and J by 2 bases, with 10 bases between the two germline ends. The CDR3 sequence is 16 residues long. The CDR3 reads CASSQNTGPGANVLTF. The CDR3 DNA is TGCGCCAGCAGCCAAAACACAGGGCCTGGGGCCAACGTCCTGACTTTC.

This chain links TRBV7-9 with TRBJ2-7; D call uncertain. The length of the CDR3 is 14 residues. Trimming removed 3 bases from V and 6 bases from J, with 15 bases in between. Germline V gene data show CDR1 as SEHNR and CDR2 as FQNEAQ (reference sequence). CDR3 sequence: CASSFEPPPLEQYF. DNA for the CDR3: TGTGCCAGCAGCTTTGAGCCCCCCCCGCTCGAGCAGTACTTC.

The rearrangement uses TRBV27 and TRBJ2-7; the D gene is possibly TRBD1 (6 bases). There are 13 residues in the CDR3. V was pared by 7 bases and J by 5 bases, with 15 bases between. CDR1 MNHEY and CDR2 SMNVEV come from the germline V gene (reference sequence). The CDR3 is CASIKQGSHEQYF. The DNA for the CDR3 is TGTGCCAGCATTAAACAGGGTTCCCACGAGCAGTACTTC.

The CDR3 DNA reads TGTGCCAGTGGACACAGGGCCTACAATGAGCAGTTCTTC. As protein: CASGHRAYNEQFF. The chain has TRBV5-8 and TRBJ2-1; D may be TRBD1 (6 bases). The germline V and J ends were trimmed by 8 bases and 2 bases, with 11 bases remaining between them. Germline V gene sequence: CDR1 SGHTS, CDR2 YDEGEE. CDR3 size: 13 residues.

The chain is built from TRBV19 and TRBJ1-2; D is possibly TRBD1 (6 bases). The germline V and J ends were trimmed by 5 bases and 1 base, with 17 bases remaining between them. Germline assignment: CDR1 LNHDA and CDR2 SQIVND (reference sequence). The CDR3 covers 16 residues. CDR3 nucleotide sequence: TGTGCCAGTAGTCTTCCCGGGACAAAGAGTAACTATGGCTACACCTTC. Protein sequence: CASSLPGTKSNYGYTF.

This clone occurred once. This rearrangement joins TRBV30 to TRBJ2-6; TRBD2 is a possible D gene (5 bases). CDR3 length: 15 residues. Trimming took 3 bases from V and 10 from J, leaving 19 bases between them. Germline V gene sequence: CDR1 GTSNPN, CDR2 SVGIG (reference sequence). The CDR3 DNA sequence: TGTGCCTGGAGGGAGGAGGCGAGGGCCAATAACGTCCTGACTTTC. It encodes CAWREEARANNVLTF. Together with reference TRBV30 and TRBJ2-6, the CDR3 gives the full variable domain: SQTIHQWPATLVQPVGSPLSLECTVEGTSNPNLYWYRQAAGRGLQLLFYSVGIGQISSEVPQNLSASRPQDRQFILSSKKLLLSDSGFYLCAWREEARANNVLTFGAGSRLTVL.

The chain carries TRBV7-8 and TRBJ2-7; D remains unclear. The germline V and J ends were trimmed by 3 bases and 3 bases, with 3 bases remaining between them. The germline V gene has CDR1 SGHVS and CDR2 FQNEAQ. The CDR3 contains 11 residues. The DNA of the CDR3 is TGTGCCAGCAGCTTCCTCTACGAGCAGTACTTC. It encodes CASSFLYEQYF.

The V gene is TRBV19, the J gene TRBJ2-2; tentatively, D is TRBD1 (6 bases). CDR1 and CDR2 from the germline V gene are LNHDA and SQIVND (reference sequence). The CDR3 has 15 amino acids. The V end was cut by 10 bases, the J end by 7 bases, with 22 bases between. The CDR3 DNA reads as TGTGCCACCCGGGGTTTAGTGGGGGCGAGCGGGGAGCTGTTTTTT. Translated: CATRGLVGASGELFF.

The J gene is TRBJ2-5, the V gene TRBV2; perhaps TRBD1 as D (5 bases). CDR1 and CDR2 (germline): SNHLY, FYNNEI. Trimming removed 5 bases from V and 4 bases from J, with 17 bases in between. The CDR3 sequence is 15 residues long. The DNA for the CDR3 is TGTGCCAGCAGTCCTCCACAGGCCTGGGGAGAGACCCAGTACTTC. Residues: CASSPPQAWGETQYF.

V and J are TRBV18 and TRBJ2-7; 9 bases agree with TRBD1. The CDR3 covers 14 residues. Germline-derived CDR1 and CDR2 are KGHSH and LQKENI. The J segment lost 3 bases and the V segment lost 6 bases, leaving 6 bases of the junction unmatched. The CDR3 is CASSGTGTNYEQYF. The CDR3 DNA reads TGTGCCAGCTCTGGGACAGGGACAAACTACGAGCAGTACTTC.

The chain links TRBV5-1 to TRBJ1-6; D is unclear. Per the germline V gene, CDR1 is SGHRS and CDR2 is YFSETQ. The CDR3 is 15 amino acids. V was pared by 0 bases and J by 6 bases, with 10 bases between. The CDR3 nucleotides are TGCGCCAGCAGCTTGGGCCCCGACTTTAATTCACCCCTCCACTTT. Translating gives CASSLGPDFNSPLHF.

The table lists this clone with a few counts. The V call is TRBV10-3, the J call TRBJ1-1; D unclear. This CDR3 comprises 12 residues. CDR1 is ENHRY and CDR2 is SYGVKD in the germline V gene. Between the trimmed V and J ends, which lost 8 bases and 1 base, there was a span of 8 bases. CDR3 sequence: CAIARQNTEAFF. CDR3 nucleotide sequence: TGTGCCATCGCTCGACAGAACACTGAAGCTTTCTTT.

The chain links TRBV9 to TRBJ1-3, with 8 positions matching TRBD1. Looked up from germline, CDR1 is SGDLS and CDR2 is YYNGEE. With V trimmed by 0 bases and J by 4 bases, 3 bases remained unmatched. The CDR3 spans 15 residues. The CDR3 nucleotides are TGTGCCAGCAGCGTAGAGACAGGGGAAGGAAACACCATATATTTT. Translation gives CASSVETGEGNTIYF.